Each of the 10 T cell receptor beta chains below was sequenced from the same sample in a study of T cells in women clearing cervical HPV infection. Clones were read by immunoSEQ multiplex PCR, and TCRdb kept only the in-frame ones, dropping some. The data include tens of thousands of clones; the top ten clones carry around 8%. The sequenced sample consisted of blood buffy coat. These TCRs come from a woman between 18 and 75 years old with a cervical HPV16 infection that either progressed to CIN3+ or cleared (not recorded which).

Details on this clone: The read gets to within 3 residues of the CDR3 end, and the germline J gene fills in the rest. The rearrangement links TRBV30 to TRBJ2-3; 8 nucleotides align to TRBD2. The trim removed 2 bases at V and 3 bases at J, leaving 4 bases unmatched. CDR1 and CDR2 (germline): GTSNPN, SVGIG (reference sequence). The CDR3 has 14 residues. Partial CDR3 DNA: TGTGCCTGGAGTAGCGGGAGCGGAACAGATACG. This encodes CAWSSGSGTDT. The complete CDR3 reads CAWSSGSGTDTQYF.

With regard to this clone: The read gets to within 3 residues of the CDR3 end, and the germline J gene fills in the rest. The genes are TRBV10-3 and TRBJ1-2; TRBD1 aligns across 7 bases. The CDR3 covers 13 residues. Germline CDR1 is ENHRY and CDR2 is SYGVKD. V shed 6 bases and J 5 bases; nucleotides not matched to a gene: 6. The CDR3 sequence: CAISPQGRYGYTF. Partial CDR3 DNA: TGTGCCATCAGCCCACAGGGGAGGTATGGC.

With regard to this clone: The CDR3 end falls 3 residues outside the read, so it is completed with the germline J gene. Other DNA sequences of this sample code for an identical CDR3. The chain links TRBV20-1 to TRBJ2-7; 11 nucleotides align to TRBD2. The V gene's germline CDR1 is DFQATT and CDR2 SNEGSKA (reference sequence). The V gene end was trimmed by 1 base and the J gene end by 6 bases; junction bases not matched to a gene: 11. CDR3 length equals 16 residues. Incomplete CDR3 DNA: TGCAGTGCTAGAGGCCTAGCGGGAGGACTCGAGGGCGAG. The encoded protein is CSARGLAGGLEGE. The entire CDR3 is CSARGLAGGLEGEQYF.

Remarks on this clone: One end of the junction fails to match germline, which may point to a read error. The CDR3 end is not reached by the read, which stops 3 residues before it; the germline J gene fills it in. The sample carries other DNA sequences with the same CDR3. The V gene is TRBV19, the J gene TRBJ1-3; maybe TRBD1 (6 bases). The germline V gene has CDR1 LNHDA and CDR2 SQIVND (reference sequence). CDR3 length equals 15 residues. The sequenced part of the CDR3 DNA is TGTGTCAGTAGTCCCCAGACAGGACCCGGAAACACT. This translates into CVSSPQTGPGNT. The full CDR3 protein is CVSSPQTGPGNTIYF.

For this clone: The junction differs from germline at one of its ends, possibly a read error. Read sequence stops 3 residues before the CDR3 end, and the germline J gene provides the missing end. The chain uses TRBV18 and TRBJ2-4, with D maybe TRBD2 (5 bases). Germline loops: CDR1 KGHSH, CDR2 LQKENI. This CDR3 comprises 13 residues. The covered CDR3 bases are TGTTCCAGCTCACCGGACTCTAACTATGGT. Residues: CSSSPDSNYG. In full, the CDR3 is CSSSPDSNYGQYF.

On this clone: The read ends 3 residues before the CDR3 terminus; that terminus is restored from the germline J gene. The genes are TRBV6-2 or TRBV6-3 and TRBJ2-1; D ambiguous. This CDR3 region has 15 residues. Trimming took 6 bases from V and 6 from J, leaving 18 bases between them. The germline V gene encodes CDR1 MNHEY and CDR2 SVGEGT. CDR3 DNA (partial): TGTGCCAGCAGACCAGTGGGCCGGAACATCAATGAG. It is translated as CASRPVGRNINE. Given in full, the CDR3 is CASRPVGRNINEQFF.

The CDR3 DNA, read in part, is TGTGCCAGCAGCCAATCTAGCGGGAGGGGGTTCGGCGGGGAG. This codes for CASSQSSGRGFGGE. The whole CDR3 sequence is CASSQSSGRGFGGELFF. The gene calls are TRBV14 and TRBJ2-2; 12 positions agree with TRBD2. The CDR3 end falls 3 residues outside the read, so it is completed with the germline J gene. V lost 2 bases to trimming and J lost 7 bases; unmatched junction nucleotides: 8. This CDR3 is 17 amino acids long. Germline-derived CDR1 and CDR2 are SGHDN and FVKESK.

Comment on this clone: With the read ending 3 residues before the CDR3 end, the germline J gene is used to fill in that end. The V gene is TRBV5-1, the J gene TRBJ1-2; D not resolved. Between the trimmed V and J ends, which lost 1 base and 0 bases, there was a span of 10 bases. This CDR3 has 15 residues. Germline V lookup: CDR1 SGHRS, CDR2 YFSETQ. CDR3 DNA, as far as it was read: TGCGCCAGCAGCTTGACGAGTAGCGCTAACTATGGC. Its translation: CASSLTSSANYG. The entire CDR3 protein is CASSLTSSANYGYTF.

Turning to this clone: The CDR3 goes on 3 residues after the read ends, and that part is filled in from the germline J gene. The chain couples TRBV11-2 to TRBJ1-2, with D maybe TRBD1 (6 bases). Per germline, CDR1 SGHAT and CDR2 FQNNGV. This CDR3 has 15 residues. The germline V and J ends were trimmed by 5 bases and 1 base, with 14 bases remaining between them. The CDR3 bases that were read are TGTGCCAGCAGCGTGCCGGGACAAAATAACTATGGC. This gives the protein CASSVPGQNNYG. The CDR3, in full, reads CASSVPGQNNYGYTF.

Worth noting for this clone: The read ends 3 residues early relative to the CDR3; the germline J gene fills the gap. In the same sample, other DNA sequences code for this CDR3. The rearrangement links TRBV30 to TRBJ1-3; tentatively, D is TRBD1 (6 bases). The germline CDR1 and CDR2 sequences are GTSNPN and SVGIG (reference sequence). CDR3 length: 13 amino acids. The ends were cut back, 4 bases at V and 3 bases at J, with 10 bases in the middle. CDR3: CAWTQTGGNTIYF. The CDR3 DNA, read in part, is TGTGCCTGGACCCAGACAGGTGGAAACACC.